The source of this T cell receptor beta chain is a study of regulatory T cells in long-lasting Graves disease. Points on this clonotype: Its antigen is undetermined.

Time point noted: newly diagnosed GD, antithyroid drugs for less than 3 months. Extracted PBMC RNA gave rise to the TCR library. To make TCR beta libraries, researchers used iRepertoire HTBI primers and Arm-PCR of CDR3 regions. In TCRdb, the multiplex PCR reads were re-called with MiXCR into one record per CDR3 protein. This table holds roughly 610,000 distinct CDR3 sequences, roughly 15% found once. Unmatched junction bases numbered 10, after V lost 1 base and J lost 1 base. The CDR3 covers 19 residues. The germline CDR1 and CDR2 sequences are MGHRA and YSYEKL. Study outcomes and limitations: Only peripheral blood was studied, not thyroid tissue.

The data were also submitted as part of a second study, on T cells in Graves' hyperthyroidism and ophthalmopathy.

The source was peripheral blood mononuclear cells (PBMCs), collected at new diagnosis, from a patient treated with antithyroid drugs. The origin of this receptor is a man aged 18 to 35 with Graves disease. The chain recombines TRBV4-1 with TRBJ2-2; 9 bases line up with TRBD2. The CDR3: CASSQGLAARLKNTGELFF. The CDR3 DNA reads TGCGCCAGCAGCCAAGGACTAGCGGCACGTCTAAAGAACACCGGGGAGCTGTTTTTT.